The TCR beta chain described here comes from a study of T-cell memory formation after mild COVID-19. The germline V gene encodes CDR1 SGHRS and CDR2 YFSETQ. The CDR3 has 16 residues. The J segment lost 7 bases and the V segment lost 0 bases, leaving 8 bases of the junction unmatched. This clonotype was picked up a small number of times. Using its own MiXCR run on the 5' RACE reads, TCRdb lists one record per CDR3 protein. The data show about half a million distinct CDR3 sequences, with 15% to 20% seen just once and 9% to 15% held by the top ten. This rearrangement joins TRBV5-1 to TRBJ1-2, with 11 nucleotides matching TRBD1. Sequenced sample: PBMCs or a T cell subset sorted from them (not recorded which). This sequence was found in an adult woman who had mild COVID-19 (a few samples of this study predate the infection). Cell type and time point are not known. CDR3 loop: CASSLALGQGASGYTF. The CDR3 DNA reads TGCGCCAGCAGCTTGGCGCTAGGACAGGGGGCTTCTGGCTACACCTTC.